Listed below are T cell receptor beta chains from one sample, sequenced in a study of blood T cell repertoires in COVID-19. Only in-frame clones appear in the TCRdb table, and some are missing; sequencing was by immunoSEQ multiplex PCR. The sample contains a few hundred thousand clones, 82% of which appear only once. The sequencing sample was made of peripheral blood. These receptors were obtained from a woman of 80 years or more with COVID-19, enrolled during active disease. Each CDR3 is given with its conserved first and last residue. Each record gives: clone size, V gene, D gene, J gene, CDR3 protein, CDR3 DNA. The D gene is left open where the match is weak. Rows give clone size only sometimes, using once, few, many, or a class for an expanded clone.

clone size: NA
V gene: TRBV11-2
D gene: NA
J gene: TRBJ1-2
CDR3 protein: CASSFLRQDYGYTF
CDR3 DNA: TGTGCCAGCAGCTTTCTTCGACAGGACTATGGCTACACCTTC

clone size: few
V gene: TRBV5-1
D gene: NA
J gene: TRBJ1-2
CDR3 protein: CASSLGVGYGYTF
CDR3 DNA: TGCGCCAGCAGCTTAGGAGTGGGCTATGGCTACACCTTC

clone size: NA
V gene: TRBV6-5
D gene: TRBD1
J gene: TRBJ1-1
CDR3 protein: CASSHRGPLNTEAFF
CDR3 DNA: TGTGCCAGCAGTCACAGGGGGCCTTTGAACACTGAAGCTTTCTTT

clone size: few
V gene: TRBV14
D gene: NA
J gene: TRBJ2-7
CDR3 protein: CASSSRTVEQYF
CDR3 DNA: TGTGCCAGCAGCTCCCGGACAGTCGAGCAGTACTTC

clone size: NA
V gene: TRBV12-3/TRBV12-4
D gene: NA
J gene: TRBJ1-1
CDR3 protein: CASRPPKPGEAFF
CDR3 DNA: TGTGCCAGCAGACCCCCAAAACCCGGGGAGGCTTTCTTT

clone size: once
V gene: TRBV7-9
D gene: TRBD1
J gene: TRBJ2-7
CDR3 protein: CASSAVPDRDSYEQYF
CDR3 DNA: TGTGCCAGCAGCGCGGTCCCGGACAGGGACTCCTACGAGCAGTACTTC

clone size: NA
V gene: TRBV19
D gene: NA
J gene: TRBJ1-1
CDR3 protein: CASSGQGIIRAFF
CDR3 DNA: TGTGCCAGTAGTGGCCAGGGGATCATCAGGGCTTTCTTT

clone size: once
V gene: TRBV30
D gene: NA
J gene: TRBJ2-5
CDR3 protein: CAWSVRVSWETQYF
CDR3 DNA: TGTGCCTGGAGTGTCAGGGTCTCGTGGGAGACCCAGTACTTC

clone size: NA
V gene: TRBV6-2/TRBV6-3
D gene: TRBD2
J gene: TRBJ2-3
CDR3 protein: CASSTPASGSTDTQYF
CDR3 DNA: TGTGCCAGCAGTACGCCTGCTAGCGGTTCCACAGATACGCAGTATTTT

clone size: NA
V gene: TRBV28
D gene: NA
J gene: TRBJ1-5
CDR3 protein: CASSLGGLGTRNQPQHF
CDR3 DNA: TGTGCCAGCAGTTTAGGGGGACTCGGGACCCGCAATCAGCCCCAGCATTTT

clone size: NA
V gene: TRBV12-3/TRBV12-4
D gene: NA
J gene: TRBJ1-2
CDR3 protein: CASTLRENYGYTF
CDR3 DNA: TGTGCCAGCACTCTGAGAGAGAACTATGGCTACACCTTC

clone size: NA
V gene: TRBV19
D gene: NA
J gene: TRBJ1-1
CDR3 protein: CASSIDTGNTEAFF
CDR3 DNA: TGTGCCAGTAGTATAGATACCGGGAACACTGAAGCTTTCTTT

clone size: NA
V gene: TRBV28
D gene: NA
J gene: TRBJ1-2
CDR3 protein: CATGNTVGYTF
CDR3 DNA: TGTGCCACCGGGAATACCGTGGGCTACACCTTC

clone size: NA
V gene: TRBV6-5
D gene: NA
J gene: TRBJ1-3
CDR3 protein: CASCRGFGGNTIYF
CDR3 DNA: TGTGCCAGCTGCAGGGGTTTTGGTGGAAACACCATATATTTT

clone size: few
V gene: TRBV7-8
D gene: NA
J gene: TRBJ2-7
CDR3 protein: CASSPRQGGYEQYF
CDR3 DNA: TGTGCCAGCAGCCCCAGACAGGGAGGCTACGAGCAGTACTTC

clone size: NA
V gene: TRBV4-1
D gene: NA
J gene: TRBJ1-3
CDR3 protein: CASSPHLGGGNTIYF
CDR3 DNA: TGCGCCAGCAGCCCCCATCTCGGAGGGGGAAACACCATATATTTT

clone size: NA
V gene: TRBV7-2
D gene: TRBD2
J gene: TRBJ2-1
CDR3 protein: CASSPQAGGYNEQFF
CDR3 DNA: TGTGCCAGCAGCCCCCAGGCGGGAGGGTACAATGAGCAGTTCTTC

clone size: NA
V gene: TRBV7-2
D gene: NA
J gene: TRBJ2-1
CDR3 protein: CASSLALYNEQFF
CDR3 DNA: TGTGCCAGCAGCTTAGCCCTCTACAATGAGCAGTTCTTC